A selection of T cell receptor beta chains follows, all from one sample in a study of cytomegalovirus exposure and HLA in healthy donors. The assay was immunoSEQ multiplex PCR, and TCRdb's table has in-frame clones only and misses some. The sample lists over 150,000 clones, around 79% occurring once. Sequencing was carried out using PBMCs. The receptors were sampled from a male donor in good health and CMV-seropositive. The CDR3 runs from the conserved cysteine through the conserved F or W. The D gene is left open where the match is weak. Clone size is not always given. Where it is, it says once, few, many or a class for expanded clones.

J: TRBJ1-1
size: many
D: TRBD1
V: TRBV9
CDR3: CASSVQDRVNSEAFF
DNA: TGTGCCAGCAGCGTACAAGACAGGGTAAACAGTGAAGCTTTCTTT

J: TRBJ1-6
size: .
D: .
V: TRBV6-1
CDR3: CASSGVGNSPLHF
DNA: TGTGCCAGCAGCGGGGTGGGTAATTCACCCCTCCACTTT

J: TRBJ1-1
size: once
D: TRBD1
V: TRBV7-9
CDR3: CASSQSGTDPNTEAFF
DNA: TGTGCCAGCAGCCAATCCGGGACAGACCCGAACACTGAAGCTTTCTTT

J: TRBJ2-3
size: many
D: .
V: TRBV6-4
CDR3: CASSSTGDTDTQYF
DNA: TGTGCCAGCAGTTCGACAGGAGACACAGATACGCAGTATTTT

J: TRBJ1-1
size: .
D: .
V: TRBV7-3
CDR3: CASSRAGNTEAFF
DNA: TGTGCCAGCAGCCGCGCGGGGAACACTGAAGCTTTCTTT

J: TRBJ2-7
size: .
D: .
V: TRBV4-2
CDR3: CASSPVGDEVSYEQYF
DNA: TGTGCCAGCAGCCCTGTCGGAGATGAGGTCTCCTACGAGCAGTACTTC

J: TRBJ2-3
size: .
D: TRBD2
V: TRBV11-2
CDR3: CASSLVTSGGRRDTQYF
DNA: TGTGCCAGCAGCTTAGTGACTAGCGGGGGGCGGAGGGATACGCAGTATTTT

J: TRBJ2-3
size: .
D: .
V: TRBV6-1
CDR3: CASKGDLDTQYF
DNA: TGTGCCAGCAAGGGGGACCTGGATACGCAGTATTTT

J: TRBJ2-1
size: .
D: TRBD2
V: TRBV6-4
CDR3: CASSEGGGSYNEQFF
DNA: TGTGCCAGCAGTGAGGGGGGGGGCTCCTACAATGAGCAGTTCTTC

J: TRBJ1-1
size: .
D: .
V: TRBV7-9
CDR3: CASSLDGRGGTEAFF
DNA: TGTGCCAGCAGCTTAGATGGAAGGGGTGGGACTGAAGCTTTCTTT

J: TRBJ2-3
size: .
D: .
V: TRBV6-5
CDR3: CASSLTAGRDTQYF
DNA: TGTGCCAGCAGTTTGACCGCGGGGAGAGATACGCAGTATTTT

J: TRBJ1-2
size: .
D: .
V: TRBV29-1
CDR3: CSVEGDLPAGYTF
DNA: TGCAGCGTTGAAGGGGACTTACCCGCGGGCTACACCTTC

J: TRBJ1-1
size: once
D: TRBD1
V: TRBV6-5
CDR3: CASSDTGGNTEAFF
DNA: TGTGCCAGCAGTGATACAGGGGGCAACACTGAAGCTTTCTTT

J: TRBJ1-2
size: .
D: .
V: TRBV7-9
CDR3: CASSPSFDTFGNYGYTF
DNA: TGTGCCAGCTCTCCCAGTTTCGATACCTTTGGTAACTATGGCTACACCTTC

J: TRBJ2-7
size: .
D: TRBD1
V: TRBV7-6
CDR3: CASSPGQGLSYEQYF
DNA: TGTGCCAGCAGCCCGGGACAGGGACTCTCCTACGAGCAGTACTTC

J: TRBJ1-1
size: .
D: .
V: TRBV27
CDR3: CASTRGGENTEAFF
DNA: TGTGCCAGCACCAGGGGCGGTGAGAACACTGAAGCTTTCTTT

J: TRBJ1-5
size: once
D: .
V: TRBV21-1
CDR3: CASRTEGNQPQHF
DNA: TGTGCCAGCCGAACGGAGGGCAATCAGCCCCAGCATTTT

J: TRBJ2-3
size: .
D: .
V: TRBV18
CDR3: CASSQLRTDTQYF
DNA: TGTGCCAGCTCACAGCTACGCACAGATACGCAGTATTTT

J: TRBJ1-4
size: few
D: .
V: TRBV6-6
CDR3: CASSYSLREKLFF
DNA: TGTGCCAGCAGTTACAGCCTGAGGGAAAAACTGTTTTTT

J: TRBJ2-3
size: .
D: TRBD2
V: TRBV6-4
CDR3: CASSDSTRGEGTDTQYF
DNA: TGTGCCAGCAGTGACTCGACGCGGGGGGAGGGCACAGATACGCAGTATTTT

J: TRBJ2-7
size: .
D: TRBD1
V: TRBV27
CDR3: CASSPWTGGYEQYF
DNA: TGTGCCAGCAGTCCGTGGACAGGGGGCTACGAGCAGTACTTC

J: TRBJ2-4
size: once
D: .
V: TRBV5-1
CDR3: CASRAGLRNIQYF
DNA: TGCGCCAGCAGGGCAGGGTTGAGAAACATTCAGTACTTC

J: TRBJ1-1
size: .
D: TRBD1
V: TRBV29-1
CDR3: CSVEEAGGQKNEAFF
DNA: TGCAGCGTTGAAGAGGCCGGGGGACAGAAGAATGAAGCTTTCTTT

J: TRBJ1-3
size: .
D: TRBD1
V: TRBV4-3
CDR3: CASSQELDRGLGNTIYF
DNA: TGCGCCAGCAGCCAAGAATTGGACAGGGGGCTAGGAAACACCATATATTTT

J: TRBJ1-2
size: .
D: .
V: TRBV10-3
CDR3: CAITPRRRPYGYTF
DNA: TGTGCCATCACTCCCCGGAGACGCCCCTATGGCTACACCTTC

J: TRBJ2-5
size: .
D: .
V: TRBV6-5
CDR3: CASSPDSRGETQYF
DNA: TGTGCCAGCAGCCCTGACTCGCGGGGAGAGACCCAGTACTTC

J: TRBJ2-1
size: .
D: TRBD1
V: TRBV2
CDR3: CASSPGTGPRNEQFF
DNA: TGTGCCAGCAGTCCCGGGACAGGGCCCCGTAATGAGCAGTTCTTC

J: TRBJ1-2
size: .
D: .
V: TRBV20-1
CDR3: CSARETQGYTF
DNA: TGCAGTGCTAGAGAAACACAAGGCTACACCTTC

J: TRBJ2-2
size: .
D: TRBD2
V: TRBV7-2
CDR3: CASSPRAGVAGELFF
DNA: TGTGCCAGCAGCCCACGGGCGGGGGTCGCCGGGGAGCTGTTTTTT

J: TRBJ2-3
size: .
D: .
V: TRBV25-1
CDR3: CASSEPRTEVADTQYF
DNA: TGTGCCAGCAGTGAACCCCGGACAGAAGTGGCAGATACGCAGTATTTT

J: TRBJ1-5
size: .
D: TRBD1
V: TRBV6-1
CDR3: CASSVGTAYQPQHF
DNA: TGTGCCAGCAGTGTGGGGACAGCTTATCAGCCCCAGCATTTT

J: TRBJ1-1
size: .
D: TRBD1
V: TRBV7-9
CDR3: CASSLVGQGSGNTEAFF
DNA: TGTGCCAGCAGCTTAGTCGGACAGGGAAGCGGGAACACTGAAGCTTTCTTT

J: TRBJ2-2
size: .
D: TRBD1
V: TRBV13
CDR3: CASSPQGSGELFF
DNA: TGTGCCAGCAGCCCACAGGGGTCGGGGGAGCTGTTTTTT

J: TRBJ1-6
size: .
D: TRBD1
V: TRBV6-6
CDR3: CASSRDRDNSPLHF
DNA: TGTGCCAGCAGTCGGGACAGGGATAATTCACCCCTCCACTTT

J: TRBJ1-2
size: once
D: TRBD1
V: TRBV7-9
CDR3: CASSLVTGANYGYTF
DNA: TGTGCCAGCAGCTTAGTGACAGGGGCGAACTATGGCTACACCTTC

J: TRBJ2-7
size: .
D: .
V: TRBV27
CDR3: CASSPHGGRREQYF
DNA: TGTGCCAGCAGCCCTCATGGGGGCCGCCGAGAGCAGTACTTC

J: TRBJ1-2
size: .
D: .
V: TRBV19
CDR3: CASSIGGAGRPYGYTF
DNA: TGTGCCAGTAGTATAGGTGGAGCAGGGAGGCCCTATGGCTACACCTTC

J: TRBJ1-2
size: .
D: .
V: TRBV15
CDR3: CATSLQGGGYTF
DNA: TGTGCCACCAGCCTACAGGGTGGTGGCTACACCTTC

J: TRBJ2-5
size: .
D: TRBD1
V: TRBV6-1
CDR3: CASNRQGAVETQYF
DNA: TGTGCCAGCAATAGACAGGGGGCGGTAGAGACCCAGTACTTC

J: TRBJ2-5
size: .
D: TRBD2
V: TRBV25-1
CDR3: CASSKLAGGQETQYF
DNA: TGTGCCAGCAGCAAACTAGCGGGGGGGCAGGAGACCCAGTACTTC

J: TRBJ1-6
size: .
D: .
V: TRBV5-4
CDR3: CASSPGTKPSSPLHF
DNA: TGTGCCAGCAGCCCCGGGACAAAGCCAAGTTCACCCCTCCACTTT

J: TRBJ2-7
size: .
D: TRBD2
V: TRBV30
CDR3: CAWRGEWGGSYEQYF
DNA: TGTGCCTGGAGGGGCGAGTGGGGAGGGAGCTACGAGCAGTACTTC

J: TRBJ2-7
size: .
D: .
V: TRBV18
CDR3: CASSPSTAYEQYF
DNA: TGTGCCAGCTCACCTTCGACAGCCTACGAGCAGTACTTC

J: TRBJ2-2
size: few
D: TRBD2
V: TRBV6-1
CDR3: CASRLAVNTGELFF
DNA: TGTGCCAGTAGACTAGCGGTAAACACCGGGGAGCTGTTTTTT

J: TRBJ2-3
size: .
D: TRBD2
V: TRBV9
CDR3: CASSEGGLAGEYTQYF
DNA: TGTGCCAGCAGCGAGGGCGGACTAGCGGGGGAATATACGCAGTATTTT

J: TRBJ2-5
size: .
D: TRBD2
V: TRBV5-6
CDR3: CASSLLAGNQETQYF
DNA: TGTGCCAGCAGCTTGCTAGCGGGGAACCAAGAGACCCAGTACTTC

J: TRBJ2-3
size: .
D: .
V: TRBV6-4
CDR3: CAGRDFSTDTQYF
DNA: TGTGCCGGAAGGGACTTCTCCACAGATACGCAGTATTTT